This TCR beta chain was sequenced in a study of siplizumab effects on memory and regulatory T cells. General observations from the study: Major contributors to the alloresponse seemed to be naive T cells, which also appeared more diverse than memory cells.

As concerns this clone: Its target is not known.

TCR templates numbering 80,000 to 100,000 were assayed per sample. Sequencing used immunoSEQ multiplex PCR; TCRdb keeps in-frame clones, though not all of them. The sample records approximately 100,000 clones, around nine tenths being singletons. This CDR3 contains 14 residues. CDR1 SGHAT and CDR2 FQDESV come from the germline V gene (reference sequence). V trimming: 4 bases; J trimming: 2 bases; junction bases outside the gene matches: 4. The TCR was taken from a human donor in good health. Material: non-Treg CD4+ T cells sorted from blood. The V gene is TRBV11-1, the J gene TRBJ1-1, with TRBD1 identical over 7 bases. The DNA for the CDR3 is TGTGCCAGCAGCTCACAGGGGCTCAACACTGAAGCTTTCTTT. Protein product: CASSSQGLNTEAFF.